This T cell receptor (beta chain) was retrieved from a study of T-cell reconstitution after alpha-beta-depleted transplantation in children. In its sample, this clonotype was seen a few times. The library targeted TCRbeta and was prepared with unique molecular identifiers. TCRdb reanalysed the PCR reads using MiXCR and keeps one entry per CDR3 protein. The sample records about 610,000 distinct CDR3 sequences, roughly a tenth being singletons. CDR3 length: 16 amino acids. From germline, CDR1 is LGHNA and CDR2 YNFKEQ. The trim removed 4 bases at V and 3 bases at J, leaving 8 bases unmatched. The chain is built from TRBV4-2 and TRBJ2-2, with TRBD2 matching over 7 bases. This clonotype originated in a human donor who donated a stem cell graft to a child with acute myeloid leukemia. The material sequenced was PBMCs from the stem cell graft donor, taken from the stem cell graft. CDR3: CASSLWTRKDTGELFF. The DNA for the CDR3 is TGTGCCAGCAGCCTTTGGACTAGGAAGGACACCGGGGAGCTGTTTTTT.